This TCR beta chain was retrieved from a study of T cell responses to AZD1222 COVID-19 vaccine. Profiled with immunoSEQ multiplex PCR; TCRdb holds only in-frame clones, not every one. The sample contains 100,000 or so clones, 88% of which appear only once. This CDR3 contains 14 residues. Per germline, CDR1 SGHTS and CDR2 YDEGEE. After removal of 3 bases from V and 6 bases from J, the junction contained 8 bases not matched to a gene. The V gene is TRBV5-8, the J gene TRBJ2-7; the match to TRBD1 covers 8 bases. The clonotype originates from an adult in good health. The specimen comprised peripheral blood, sampled on day 0 of AZD1222 vaccination. CDR3 sequence (DNA): TGTGCCAGCAGCTGGGCAGGGGGCTGGGGCGAGCAGTACTTC. It yields the protein CASSWAGGWGEQYF.